A single sample is the source of the 17 T cell receptor beta chains below, sequenced in a study of cytomegalovirus exposure and HLA in healthy donors. The PCR employed 60 Vbeta primers together with 13 Jbeta primers. This table comes from immunoSEQ multiplex PCR, and its TCRdb copy is limited to in-frame clones, with some not included. The sample has some 54,000 clones, around 84% seen once. Sequencing was carried out using PBMCs. These receptors were taken from a male donor in good health and CMV-seronegative.

This clone was seen once. V and J are TRBV7-2 and TRBJ2-3; 8 nucleotides match TRBD2. From germline, CDR1 is SGHTA and CDR2 FQGNSA. The CDR3 is 18 residues long. V lost 4 bases, J lost 0 bases, and 12 bases stayed unmatched. The CDR3 is CASSSPGLAPLSTDTQYF. CDR3 bases: TGTGCCAGCAGCTCCCCCGGACTAGCCCCCCTTAGCACAGATACGCAGTATTTT.

V usage is TRBV9 and J usage is TRBJ2-2, with a possible D match to TRBD2 (5 bases). V was pared by 4 bases and J by 2 bases, with 9 bases between. The CDR3 is 14 amino acids. Germline lookup yields CDR1 SGDLS and CDR2 YYNGEE. In nucleotides, the CDR3 is TGTGCCAGCAGCTTCACTAGTAACACCGGGGAGCTGTTTTTT. Translation: CASSFTSNTGELFF.

The chain couples TRBV5-1 to TRBJ2-3, with a weak D call TRBD2 (6 bases). The V gene lost 0 bases and the J gene lost 2 bases, with 10 bases spanning the gap. This CDR3 contains 15 residues. Germline loops: CDR1 SGHRS, CDR2 YFSETQ. The CDR3: CASSLGGGDTDTQYF. The DNA of the CDR3 is TGCGCCAGCAGCTTGGGTGGCGGGGACACAGATACGCAGTATTTT.

In this sample, this clone turned up a few times. The chain uses TRBV2 and TRBJ2-2, with 10 bases identical to TRBD2. The germline CDR1 and CDR2 sequences are SNHLY and FYNNEI. CDR3 length: 15 residues. V shed 6 bases, J shed 3 bases, and the junction held 4 bases outside the gene matches. The DNA of the CDR3 is TGTGCCAGCAGCCCCGGGACTAGCGACACCGGGGAGCTGTTTTTT. Amino acid sequence: CASSPGTSDTGELFF.

This chain joins TRBV11-3 and TRBJ2-7; the D gene is possibly TRBD2 (6 bases). The CDR3 has 13 residues. Germline V gene lookup returns CDR1 SGHNT and CDR2 YENEEA. The V gene lost 5 bases and the J gene lost 5 bases, with 13 bases spanning the gap. The CDR3 here is CASSRGTSDEQYF. The CDR3 DNA sequence: TGTGCCAGCAGCCGAGGGACTTCCGACGAGCAGTACTTC.

This clone showed up just a few times. The rearrangement uses TRBV19 and TRBJ2-3; maybe TRBD2 (7 bases). Germline CDR1 is LNHDA and CDR2 is SQIVND (reference sequence). The CDR3 is 14 residues long. The V end lost 7 bases, the J end lost 0 bases, and 11 bases lay between the germline ends. The CDR3: CASNGGPSTDTQYF. The DNA of the CDR3 is TGTGCCAGTAACGGGGGGCCTAGCACAGATACGCAGTATTTT.

This rearrangement joins TRBV12-5 to TRBJ2-4; perhaps TRBD2 as D (6 bases). The CDR3 extends over 17 amino acids. V lost 7 bases and J lost 0, with 19 bases in between. CDR1 is LGHNT and CDR2 is FRNRAP in the germline V gene. The CDR3 DNA follows: TGTGCTAGTGAGGGCGTCGGGGACTTTGGAGCCAAAAACATTCAGTACTTC. This encodes CASEGVGDFGAKNIQYF.

The chain joins TRBV4-3 to TRBJ1-2, with 8 bases fitting TRBD1. The CDR3 consists of 16 residues. After removal of 1 base from V and 4 bases from J, the junction contained 8 bases not matched to a gene. In germline, CDR1 is LGHNA, CDR2 YSLEER. For the CDR3, the DNA is TGCGCCAGCAGCCAAGCGGGTCAGGGGGCGGGCTATGGCTACACCTTC. It translates to CASSQAGQGAGYGYTF.

The CDR3 nucleotides are TGCGCCAGCAGCGCCGACAGGGGGCCTGGAAACACCATATATTTT. Translated: CASSADRGPGNTIYF. This chain joins TRBV5-1 and TRBJ1-3, with 10 bases that match TRBD1. V shed 4 bases, J shed 2 bases, and the junction held 3 bases outside the gene matches. Germline V gene sequence: CDR1 SGHRS, CDR2 YFSETQ. CDR3 length equals 15 residues. The variable domain in full, with the rest retrieved from reference TRBV5-1 and TRBJ1-3, is KAGVTQTPRYLIKTRGQQVTLSCSPISGHRSVSWYQQTPGQGLQFLFEYFSETQRNKGNFPGRFSGRQFSNSRSEMNVSTLELGDSALYLCASSADRGPGNTIYFGEGSWLTVV.

The genes are TRBV6-1 and TRBJ1-1, with D perhaps TRBD1 (6 bases). This CDR3 is built from 14 residues. Germline values: CDR1 MNHNS, CDR2 SASEGT. Trimming removed 0 bases from V and 7 bases from J, with 12 bases in between. In DNA, the CDR3 is TGTGCCAGCAGTGAAGCTTGGGACACCATTGAAGCTTTCTTT. Protein sequence: CASSEAWDTIEAFF.

The chain joins TRBV12-5 to TRBJ2-3; TRBD2 aligns across 7 bases. This CDR3 has 17 amino acids. Germline V gene lookup returns CDR1 LGHNT and CDR2 FRNRAP. Trimming at V came to 1 base and at J to 0 bases, leaving 7 bases not matched to a gene. The CDR3 DNA is TGTGCTAGTGGTTTGGCCCCAGCGGGGCTGAGCACAGATACGCAGTATTTT. It encodes CASGLAPAGLSTDTQYF.

This clone appeared once. The CDR3 DNA sequence: TGCGCCAGCAGCCAAGATAGACATTTGAACACCGGGGAGCTGTTTTTT. Translated, it gives CASSQDRHLNTGELFF. This chain connects TRBV4-3 to TRBJ2-2; D is undetermined. From germline, CDR1 is LGHNA and CDR2 YSLEER. With 0 bases removed from V and 1 base from J, the gap between germline ends came to 9 bases. This CDR3 comprises 16 residues.

The gene calls are TRBV9 and TRBJ2-7, with D possibly TRBD2 on 6 matching bases. Trimming removed 0 bases from V and 0 bases from J, with 10 bases in between. Germline-derived CDR1 and CDR2 are SGDLS and YYNGEE. This CDR3 spans 15 amino acids. CDR3 in DNA: TGTGCCAGCAGCGTAGGCGGAGGGTACTCCTACGAGCAGTACTTC. Its protein is CASSVGGGYSYEQYF.

This clone was counted between two and nine times. The chain combines TRBV4-2 with TRBJ2-6, with D maybe TRBD2 (6 bases). Germline CDR1 reads LGHNA; CDR2 reads YNFKEQ. Trimming pared 4 bases from V and 3 bases from J, leaving 16 bases between. The CDR3 is made up of 17 amino acids. The CDR3 DNA follows: TGTGCCAGCAGCCCTACCCCAAGGAGGGTTGGGGCCAACGTCCTGACTTTC. Its translation: CASSPTPRRVGANVLTF.

The rearrangement links TRBV25-1 to TRBJ2-3, with TRBD1 matching over 9 bases. This CDR3 contains 17 residues. Trimming at V came to 3 bases and at J to 5 bases, leaving 12 bases not matched to a gene. Germline lookup yields CDR1 MGHDK and CDR2 SYGVNS. The CDR3 reads CASSENPGTGREDTQYF. CDR3 coding DNA: TGTGCCAGCAGTGAGAATCCCGGGACAGGGAGAGAAGATACGCAGTATTTT.

The CDR3 nucleotides read TGTGCCAGCAGTTCGGCAGGTTATGGCTACACCTTC. Translated, it gives CASSSAGYGYTF. This rearrangement joins TRBV27 to TRBJ1-2; D uncertain. V shed 4 bases and J shed 5 bases, with 8 bases lying between them. Germline loops: CDR1 MNHEY, CDR2 SMNVEV (reference sequence). The CDR3 runs 12 residues.

This chain joins TRBV7-2 and TRBJ2-7, with D possibly being TRBD2 (6 bases). Germline V gene data show CDR1 as SGHTA and CDR2 as FQGNSA. The CDR3 runs 15 residues. Trimming stripped 3 bases from V and 2 bases from J, with 14 bases between. CDR3 protein: CASSLGRGSPYEQYF. The DNA of the CDR3 is TGTGCCAGCAGCTTGGGCCGGGGGAGTCCCTACGAGCAGTACTTC. Full variable domain (outside the CDR3, taken from reference TRBV7-2 and TRBJ2-7): GAGVSQSPSNKVTEKGKDVELRCDPISGHTALYWYRQSLGQGLEFLIYFQGNSAPDKSGLPSDRFSAERTGGSVSTLTIQRTQQEDSAVYLCASSLGRGSPYEQYFGPGTRLTVT.